The 24 T cell receptor beta chains presented below share a single source sample, sequenced in a study of long-term antiretroviral therapy in people with HIV. Run at survey level, the immunoSEQ assay was version v3.0. Method: immunoSEQ multiplex PCR; TCRdb's copy keeps in-frame clones and lacks some. The sample includes around 9,800 clones, approximately 85% of them seen just once. The material was unsorted PBMCs, obtained 1.8 years after starting antiretroviral therapy. These receptors originate from a man aged 40-50 years with HIV.

This clone occurred a few times. This chain links TRBV28 with TRBJ2-7; D not resolved. This CDR3 region has 14 residues. Germline V CDR1 and CDR2: MDHEN, SYDVKM. The germline V and J ends were trimmed by 3 bases and 2 bases, with 11 bases remaining between them. The CDR3 DNA sequence: TGTGCCAGCAGTTTCTATTCGGAAACCTACGAGCAGTACTTC. It encodes CASSFYSETYEQYF.

This clone was seen a few times. The chain employs TRBV28 and TRBJ1-3; no definite D call. Between the trimmed V and J ends, which lost 4 bases and 0 bases, there was a span of 13 bases. Germline CDR1 is MDHEN and CDR2 is SYDVKM. CDR3 length equals 16 residues. CDR3 nucleotide sequence: TGTGCCAGCAGTTCCGGAAATGTGAACTCTGGAAACACCATATATTTT. It yields the protein CASSSGNVNSGNTIYF.

This clone was observed a single time. The rearrangement uses TRBV30 and TRBJ2-5; the D gene is possibly TRBD2 (5 bases). The ends were cut back, 2 bases at V and 5 bases at J, with 15 bases in the middle. The CDR3 contains 14 residues. Per the germline V gene, CDR1 is GTSNPN and CDR2 is SVGIG (reference sequence). The CDR3 DNA reads as TGTGCCTGGAGTAGGATCGGGGTGGGGGAGACCCAGTACTTC. This translates into CAWSRIGVGETQYF. Filled out from reference TRBV30 and TRBJ2-5, the complete variable domain reads SQTIHQWPATLVQPVGSPLSLECTVEGTSNPNLYWYRQAAGRGLQLLFYSVGIGQISSEVPQNLSASRPQDRQFILSSKKLLLSDSGFYLCAWSRIGVGETQYFGPGTRLLVL.

On this clone: One end of the junction varies from germline; a read error may be responsible. This sequence joins TRBV5-1 and TRBJ2-2; the match to TRBD1 covers 10 bases. Germline assignment: CDR1 SGHRS and CDR2 YFSETQ. CDR3 length equals 16 residues. The CDR3 DNA follows: TGCGCCAGCAGCCGGCCGGGACAGGGGAACATCGGGGAGCTGTTTTTT. Its protein product is CASSRPGQGNIGELFF.

This clone was detected only a few times. The V call is TRBV27, the J call TRBJ1-1; D not resolved. Germline V gene data show CDR1 as MNHEY and CDR2 as SMNVEV (reference sequence). The CDR3 is 15 residues long. Trimming took 0 bases from V and 0 from J, leaving 8 bases between them. The CDR3 sequence: CASSLSGLMNTEAFF. The CDR3 region has the DNA TGTGCCAGCAGTTTATCAGGTCTCATGAACACTGAAGCTTTCTTT.

This chain connects TRBV7-9 to TRBJ1-2; D may be TRBD1 (5 bases). Germline loops: CDR1 SEHNR, CDR2 FQNEAQ (reference sequence). V lost 2 bases and J lost 3, with 13 bases in between. The CDR3 extends over 15 amino acids. CDR3 DNA: TGTGCCAGCAGCTTATCCGGCAGGGCCCACTATGGCTACACCTTC. It specifies CASSLSGRAHYGYTF.

Here the CDR3 reads CASSSAGATNEKLFF. CDR3 nucleotides: TGTGCCAGCAGTTCCGCCGGTGCAACTAATGAAAAACTGTTTTTT. The rearrangement joins TRBV6-5 to TRBJ1-4; D gene unclear. The CDR3 sequence is 15 residues long. With 4 bases removed from V and 0 bases from J, the gap between germline ends came to 9 bases. Germline V gene sequence: CDR1 MNHEY, CDR2 SVGAGI.

The rearrangement links TRBV5-1 to TRBJ2-1; 7 bases match TRBD2. V was pared by 2 bases and J by 0 bases, with 2 bases of the junction left unmatched. The CDR3 is 15 residues long. Germline CDR1 SGHRS, CDR2 YFSETQ. CDR3 bases: TGCGCCAGCAGCTTTGGCGGGAGCTCCTACAATGAGCAGTTCTTC. Protein: CASSFGGSSYNEQFF. The whole variable domain, filled in from reference TRBV5-1 and TRBJ2-1, reads KAGVTQTPRYLIKTRGQQVTLSCSPISGHRSVSWYQQTPGQGLQFLFEYFSETQRNKGNFPGRFSGRQFSNSRSEMNVSTLELGDSALYLCASSFGGSSYNEQFFGPGTRLTVL.

The V call is TRBV6-1, the J call TRBJ1-1, with D perhaps TRBD1 (6 bases). CDR1 and CDR2 from the germline V gene are MNHNS and SASEGT. V gave up 1 base and J gave up 5 bases, with 11 bases separating them. There are 14 residues in the CDR3. CDR3 in DNA: TGTGCCAGCAGTGAAGTTCAGGGGCCTACTGAAGCTTTCTTT. This sequence encodes CASSEVQGPTEAFF.

The chain joins TRBV27 to TRBJ2-1; no reliable D call. V lost 5 bases and J lost 4, with 9 bases in between. The CDR3 runs 13 residues. Looked up from germline, CDR1 is MNHEY and CDR2 is SMNVEV (reference sequence). CDR3 in DNA: TGTGCCAGCAGTATGGTATCTTACAATGAGCAGTTCTTC. Translation gives CASSMVSYNEQFF.

The chain joins TRBV6-1 to TRBJ2-3; D is ambiguous. Per germline, CDR1 MNHNS and CDR2 SASEGT. The CDR3 is 15 amino acids. The ends were cut back, 3 bases at V and 1 base at J, with 11 bases in the middle. The CDR3: CASSETGWGTDTQYF. CDR3 nucleotide sequence: TGTGCCAGCAGTGAGACTGGGTGGGGCACAGATACGCAGTATTTT.

The genes are TRBV11-1 and TRBJ2-3; D is perhaps TRBD1 or TRBD2 (5 bases each). Germline CDR1 reads SGHAT; CDR2 reads FQDESV (reference sequence). The CDR3 loop spans 14 amino acids. The V and J ends lost 4 bases and 3 bases respectively, with 11 bases between them. The CDR3 bases are TGTGCCAGCAGCTCCCGGGACCATACAGATACGCAGTATTTT. Residues: CASSSRDHTDTQYF.

This clone was recorded only once. The chain combines TRBV7-7 with TRBJ2-5, with 8 bases identical to TRBD2. There are 15 residues in the CDR3. V was pared by 3 bases and J by 4 bases, with 7 bases of the junction left unmatched. Per the germline V gene, CDR1 is SSHAT and CDR2 is FNYEAQ (reference sequence). In nucleotides, the CDR3 is TGTGCCAGCAGCTTTCAAGCGGGAGATGGAGAGACCCAGTACTTC. This sequence encodes CASSFQAGDGETQYF.

A word on this clone: Other DNA sequences within the sample encode an identical CDR3. The CDR3 DNA reads as TGCAGCGTTGGCAGTCAGGGCCCCTACGAGCAGTACTTC. Residues: CSVGSQGPYEQYF. The chain couples TRBV29-1 to TRBJ2-7; possible D gene TRBD1, 5 bases. V dropped 4 bases and J dropped 2 bases, with 12 bases sitting between them. CDR1 and CDR2 (germline): SQVTM, ANQGSEA. The CDR3 has 13 amino acids.

CDR3 protein: CAISDIGGESMNEQFF. The CDR3 nucleotides are TGTGCCATCAGTGACATCGGGGGGGAGTCCATGAATGAGCAGTTCTTC. The V gene is TRBV10-3, the J gene TRBJ2-1; 8 bases are a match to TRBD2. The CDR3 is 16 amino acids. The J segment lost 7 bases and the V segment lost 3 bases, leaving 11 bases of the junction unmatched. Germline CDR1 is ENHRY and CDR2 is SYGVKD.

This clone was observed a few times. The chain employs TRBV10-3 and TRBJ1-4, with a tentative D call TRBD1 (5 bases). Trimming took 0 bases from V and 12 from J, leaving 11 bases between them. This CDR3 is 13 amino acids long. CDR1 and CDR2 (germline): ENHRY, SYGVKD. CDR3 residues: CAISESTWGELFF. CDR3 in DNA: TGTGCCATCAGTGAGTCGACATGGGGGGAACTGTTTTTT.

The rearrangement joins TRBV18 to TRBJ2-7; D possibly uses TRBD1 or TRBD2 (5 bases each). Germline lookup yields CDR1 KGHSH and CDR2 LQKENI. V lost 1 base to trimming and J lost 1 base, with 17 bases between them. The CDR3 consists of 17 residues. CDR3 in amino acids: CASSPQGIRDLSYEQYF. The CDR3 DNA follows: TGTGCCAGCTCACCACAGGGGATTCGGGACCTATCCTACGAGCAGTACTTC.

The chain employs TRBV29-1 and TRBJ2-7, with unresolved D. CDR3 length: 13 amino acids. Germline V gene data show CDR1 as SQVTM and CDR2 as ANQGSEA. Trimming removed 7 bases from V and 0 bases from J, with 13 bases in between. The CDR3 spells CSGSDGYSYEQYF. The CDR3 DNA is TGCAGCGGATCGGACGGATACTCCTACGAGCAGTACTTC.

By its share, this clone is medium-sized. The V gene is TRBV6-4, the J gene TRBJ2-3; TRBD1 matches at 7 bases. The germline CDR1 and CDR2 sequences are MRHNA and SNTAGT. This CDR3 is 14 amino acids long. V lost 4 bases, J lost 4 bases, and 5 bases stayed unmatched. The CDR3 here is CASSGQGGPDTQYF. Written as DNA, the CDR3 is TGTGCCAGCAGTGGACAGGGTGGGCCAGATACGCAGTATTTT.

The V and J genes are TRBV6-5 and TRBJ2-2, with D maybe TRBD2 (6 bases). Looked up from germline, CDR1 is MNHEY and CDR2 is SVGAGI. There are 14 residues in the CDR3. V lost 5 bases to trimming and J lost 4 bases, with 11 bases between them. CDR3 nucleotides: TGTGCCAGCAGTAGGCTAGCGACCACCGGGGAGCTGTTTTTT. It specifies CASSRLATTGELFF.

The chain combines TRBV5-5 with TRBJ2-5; D call uncertain. The germline V gene has CDR1 SGHKS and CDR2 YYEKEE (reference sequence). This CDR3 has 14 residues. The germline V and J ends were trimmed by 4 bases and 1 base, with 11 bases remaining between them. CDR3 nucleotides: TGTGCCAGCAGCCCTTCGGCTATCCAAGAGACCCAGTACTTC. Its translation: CASSPSAIQETQYF.

The chain couples TRBV29-1 to TRBJ2-7, with D tentatively TRBD1 or TRBD2 (6 bases each). Germline V gene data show CDR1 as SQVTM and CDR2 as ANQGSEA. The CDR3 runs to 14 residues. Trimming cost V 5 bases and J 7 bases, with 21 bases left between them. CDR3 amino acids: CSVPQGRVGGEQYF. DNA of the CDR3: TGCAGCGTTCCACAGGGACGGGTCGGAGGGGAGCAGTACTTC.

The chain links TRBV11-2 to TRBJ2-1; TRBD2 agrees at 8 bases. Germline lookup yields CDR1 SGHAT and CDR2 FQNNGV. There are 16 residues in the CDR3. V trimming: 2 bases; J trimming: 5 bases; junction bases outside the gene matches: 8. In nucleotides, the CDR3 is TGTGCCAGCAGCTTAAGTACCTTACTAGCGGACAATGAGCAGTTCTTC. Translation gives CASSLSTLLADNEQFF.

The rearrangement links TRBV5-4 to TRBJ2-3; 8 nucleotides match TRBD2. CDR1 and CDR2 (germline): SGHNT, YYREEE (reference sequence). This CDR3 region has 16 residues. With 4 bases clipped from V and 3 bases from J, the junction kept 10 bases outside the gene matches. The CDR3 DNA reads as TGTGCCAGCAGCCGGACTAGCCGGATTGCAACAGATACGCAGTATTTT. It is translated as CASSRTSRIATDTQYF.